These 18 T cell receptor beta chains share one sample of origin, sequenced in a study of T cell repertoires in cytomegalovirus infection. MiXCR, run by TCRdb on the reads, gives a single entry per CDR3 protein. The data contain fewer than 1,000,000 distinct CDR3 sequences, around 32% of them singletons. These receptors have no identified antigens. Source: cultured CD8+ T cells from PBMCs, taken from culture after CMV antigen stimulation. The source of these receptors is a human donor in good health (CMV status not recorded). Some clones in this sample may be carry-over from other donors' samples.

The chain has TRBV2 and TRBJ2-4; D is unclear. Germline CDR1 is SNHLY and CDR2 is FYNNEI. The CDR3 is 10 amino acids. V shed 3 bases and J shed 8 bases, with 2 bases lying between them. CDR3: CASSEDIQYF. In nucleotides, the CDR3 is TGTGCCAGCAGTGAGGACATTCAGTACTTC.

J is TRBJ2-5 and V is TRBV9; 8 bases line up with TRBD1. The V and J ends lost 4 bases and 5 bases, in that order; junction bases with no gene match: 7. From germline, CDR1 is SGDLS and CDR2 YYNGEE. The CDR3 runs 14 residues. The chain's CDR3 is CASSPGTGHETQYF. The CDR3 nucleotides are TGTGCCAGCAGCCCTGGGACAGGACACGAGACCCAGTACTTC.

V gene TRBV7-2 combines with J gene TRBJ2-1, with TRBD2 identical over 7 bases. Germline-derived CDR1 and CDR2 are SGHTA and FQGNSA. This CDR3 comprises 14 residues. The junction had 7 bases not matched to a gene; V was cut back by 3 bases and J by 8 bases. CDR3 in amino acids: CASSFLTSRDEQFF. The DNA for the CDR3 is TGTGCCAGCAGCTTCTTGACTAGCAGGGATGAGCAGTTCTTC.

This clonotype appeared a few times. Written as DNA, the CDR3 is TGTGCCAGCAGCCAAGATCATGAGCTAGCACCGGAGACCCAGTACTTC. Translation: CASSQDHELAPETQYF. The J gene is TRBJ2-5, the V gene TRBV4-2; possible D gene TRBD2, 5 bases. This CDR3 comprises 16 residues. CDR1 is LGHNA and CDR2 is YNFKEQ in the germline V gene. Trimming stripped 0 bases from V and 5 bases from J, with 16 bases between.

The chain carries TRBV4-1 and TRBJ1-2, with 12 bases identical to TRBD1. The germline V gene has CDR1 MGHRA and CDR2 YSYEKL. This CDR3 is 17 amino acids long. The junction had 10 bases not matched to a gene; V was cut back by 3 bases and J by 5 bases. CDR3 nucleotides: TGCGCCAGCAGCCATCCCGGGACAGGGGGCGCGTTATATGGCTACACCTTC. It yields the protein CASSHPGTGGALYGYTF.

The chain recombines TRBV7-2 with TRBJ2-3; TRBD2 matches at 7 bases. J gave up 0 bases and V 2 bases, and 5 bases lay outside the gene matches. This CDR3 has 16 amino acids. Germline loops: CDR1 SGHTA, CDR2 FQGNSA. The chain's CDR3 is CASSLLSGGSTDTQYF. The DNA of the CDR3 is TGTGCCAGCAGCTTACTTTCGGGGGGTAGCACAGATACGCAGTATTTT.

The chain couples TRBV6-5 to TRBJ2-3, with D maybe TRBD2 (7 bases). Germline V lookup: CDR1 MNHEY, CDR2 SVGAGI. The CDR3 spans 16 residues. Trimming left V 8 bases short and J 0 bases short, with 18 bases between. In DNA form, the CDR3 reads TGTGCCAGCTGGTTCGGGGGGCCAGGAAGCACAGATACGCAGTATTTT. Translation: CASWFGGPGSTDTQYF.

This clonotype was detected a few times. The chain uses TRBV11-3 and TRBJ2-1; TRBD1 agrees at 8 bases. V gave up 5 bases and J gave up 7 bases; unmatched junction bases: 16. The CDR3 totals 17 residues. Germline V CDR1 and CDR2: SGHNT, YENEEA. CDR3 in amino acids: CASSPTLRTGPGNEQFF. CDR3 DNA sequence: TGTGCCAGCAGCCCTACCCTTCGGACAGGGCCCGGGAATGAGCAGTTCTTC.

In this sample, this clonotype turned up once. The V call is TRBV5-6, the J call TRBJ2-1; no firm D call. Germline V gene data show CDR1 as SGHDT and CDR2 as YYEEEE. The ends were cut back, 3 bases at V and 9 bases at J, with 10 bases in the middle. CDR3 length: 12 amino acids. CDR3 residues: CASSSLRIEQFF. The CDR3 DNA reads TGTGCCAGCAGCTCGTTAAGGATTGAGCAGTTCTTC.

The V call is TRBV15, the J call TRBJ2-7; 8 nucleotides align to TRBD1. CDR1 is LNHNV, CDR2 YYDKDF, per germline (reference sequence). The junction had 12 bases not matched to a gene; V was cut back by 4 bases and J by 4 bases. The CDR3 is 16 residues long. Here the CDR3 reads CATSTLRRQGFYEQYV. The CDR3 bases are TGTGCCACCAGCACCCTCAGACGACAGGGGTTTTACGAGCAGTACGTC.

This clonotype occurred a few times. The chain combines TRBV28 with TRBJ2-3; 12 nucleotides align to TRBD2. Germline V CDR1 and CDR2: MDHEN, SYDVKM. The CDR3 contains 16 residues. Trimming took 5 bases from V and 6 from J; bases not matched to a gene: 9. This CDR3 is CASSATSGGTGDTQYF. The CDR3 DNA reads as TGTGCCAGCAGTGCCACTAGCGGGGGGACGGGGGATACGCAGTATTTT.

This clonotype has ten or more counts. This chain uses TRBV7-8 with TRBJ2-7, with D perhaps TRBD1 or TRBD2 (7 bases each). CDR1 and CDR2 from the germline V gene are SGHVS and FQNEAQ. Trimming took 5 bases from V and 6 from J, leaving 20 bases between them. CDR3 size: 15 residues. The CDR3 loop reads CASSGRGRGQLEQYF. The CDR3 coding sequence is TGTGCCAGCAGCGGGCGTGGGAGGGGGCAACTCGAGCAGTACTTC.

This clonotype has only a few counts. V is TRBV11-2 and J is TRBJ1-3; D is unclear. V was pared by 1 base and J by 0 bases, with 13 bases between. CDR1 and CDR2 from the germline V gene are SGHAT and FQNNGV. The CDR3 sequence is 17 residues long. For the CDR3, the DNA is TGTGCCAGCAGCTTAGTAGCGGGTACAGTCTCTGGAAACACCATATATTTT. Translated: CASSLVAGTVSGNTIYF.

This clonotype has ten or more counts. The chain links TRBV7-2 to TRBJ2-1; TRBD1 agrees at 7 bases. V was clipped by 5 bases and J by 10 bases; unmatched bases: 5. The V gene's germline CDR1 is SGHTA and CDR2 FQGNSA. The CDR3 spans 12 residues. The CDR3 DNA is TGTGCCAGCAGCACCGGACAGGTCGAGCAGTTCTTC. Its translation: CASSTGQVEQFF.

This rearrangement joins TRBV2 to TRBJ2-1, with a tentative D call TRBD1 (6 bases). This CDR3 is 12 amino acids long. With 10 bases removed from V and 4 bases from J, the gap between germline ends came to 11 bases. The germline V gene encodes CDR1 SNHLY and CDR2 FYNNEI. CDR3: CANQGTYNEQFF. The CDR3 DNA reads as TGTGCCAACCAAGGGACATACAATGAGCAGTTCTTC.

Only a few counts were recorded for this clonotype. The rearrangement links TRBV11-2 to TRBJ2-2, with TRBD2 as a possible D gene (6 bases). The CDR3 has 14 amino acids. Germline values: CDR1 SGHAT, CDR2 FQNNGV. V was shortened by 11 bases and J by 9 bases, with 22 bases between the two germline ends. Written as DNA, the CDR3 is TGTGCCGCGGGACCGGCTGCCAGTGGTCGGGAGCTGTTTTTT. Residues: CAAGPAASGRELFF.

This clonotype is a singleton in its sample. The gene calls are TRBV7-4 and TRBJ2-3; TRBD2 agrees at 9 bases. Germline V gene sequence: CDR1 SGHVT, CDR2 SQSDAQ. The CDR3 consists of 15 residues. Trimming at V came to 7 bases and at J to 5 bases, leaving 10 bases not matched to a gene. The CDR3 DNA is TGTGCCAGCATCCCCGCTAGCGGGGTAGTAGATACGCAGTATTTT. It specifies CASIPASGVVDTQYF.

This clonotype was seen only a few times. This sequence joins TRBV28 and TRBJ1-4, with D possibly TRBD1 on 5 matching bases. The germline V and J ends were trimmed by 2 bases and 8 bases, with 9 bases remaining between them. CDR3 length: 13 amino acids. CDR1 is MDHEN, CDR2 SYDVKM, per germline. CDR3 nucleotides: TGTGCCAGCAGTTTAAGGGGAGCGGAAAAACTGTTTTTT. It specifies CASSLRGAEKLFF. The entire variable domain, with the rest obtained from reference TRBV28 and TRBJ1-4, is as follows: DVKVTQSSRYLVKRTGEKVFLECVQDMDHENMFWYRQDPGLGLRLIYFSYDVKMKEKGDIPEGYSVSREKKERFSLILESASTNQTSMYLCASSLRGAEKLFFGSGTQLSVL.